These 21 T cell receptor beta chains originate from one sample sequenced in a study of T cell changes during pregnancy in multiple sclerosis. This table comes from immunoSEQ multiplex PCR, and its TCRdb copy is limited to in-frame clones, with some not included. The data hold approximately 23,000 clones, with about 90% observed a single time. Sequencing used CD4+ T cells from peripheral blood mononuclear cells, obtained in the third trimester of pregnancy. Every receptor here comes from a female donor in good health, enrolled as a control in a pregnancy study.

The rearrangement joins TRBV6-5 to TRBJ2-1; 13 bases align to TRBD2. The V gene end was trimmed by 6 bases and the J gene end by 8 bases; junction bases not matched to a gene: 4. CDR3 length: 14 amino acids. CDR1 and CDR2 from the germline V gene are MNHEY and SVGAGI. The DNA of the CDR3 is TGTGCCAGCAGCACTAGCGGGGGGGCAGATGAGCAGTTCTTC. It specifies CASSTSGGADEQFF.

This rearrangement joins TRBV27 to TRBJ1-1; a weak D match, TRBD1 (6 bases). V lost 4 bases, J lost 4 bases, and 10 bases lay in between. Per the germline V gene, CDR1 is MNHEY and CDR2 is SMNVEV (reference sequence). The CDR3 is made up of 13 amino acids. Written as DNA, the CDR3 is TGTGCCAGCAGTTCTGGGGGCGGCACTGAAGCTTTCTTT. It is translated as CASSSGGGTEAFF.

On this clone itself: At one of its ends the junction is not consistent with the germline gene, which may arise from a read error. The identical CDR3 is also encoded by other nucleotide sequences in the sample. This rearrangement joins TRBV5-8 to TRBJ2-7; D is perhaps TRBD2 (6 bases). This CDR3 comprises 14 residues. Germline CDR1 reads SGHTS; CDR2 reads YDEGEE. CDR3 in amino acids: CASRLTGATYEQYF. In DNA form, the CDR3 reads TGTGCCAGCCGGTTAACGGGAGCTACCTACGAGCAGTACTTT.

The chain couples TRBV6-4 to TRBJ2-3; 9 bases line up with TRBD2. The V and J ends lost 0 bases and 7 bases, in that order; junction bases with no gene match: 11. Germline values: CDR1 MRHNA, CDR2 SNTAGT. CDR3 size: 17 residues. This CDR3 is CASSDSLAGVSRHTQYF. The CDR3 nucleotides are TGTGCCAGCAGTGACTCCTTAGCGGGAGTAAGCCGGCATACGCAGTATTTT.

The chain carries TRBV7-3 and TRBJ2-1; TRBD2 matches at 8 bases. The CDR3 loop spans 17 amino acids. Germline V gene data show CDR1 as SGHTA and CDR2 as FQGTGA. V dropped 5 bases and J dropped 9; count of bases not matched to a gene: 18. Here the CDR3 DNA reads TGTGCCAGCAGCCCCTTGGGGAGCGGGGGTTTGTTGGCTGAGCAGTTCTTC. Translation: CASSPLGSGGLLAEQFF. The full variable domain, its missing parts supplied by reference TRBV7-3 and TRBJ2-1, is GAGVSQTPSNKVTEKGKYVELRCDPISGHTALYWYRQSLGQGPEFLIYFQGTGAADDSGLPNDRFFAVRPEGSVSTLKIQRTERGDSAVYLCASSPLGSGGLLAEQFFGPGTRLTVL.

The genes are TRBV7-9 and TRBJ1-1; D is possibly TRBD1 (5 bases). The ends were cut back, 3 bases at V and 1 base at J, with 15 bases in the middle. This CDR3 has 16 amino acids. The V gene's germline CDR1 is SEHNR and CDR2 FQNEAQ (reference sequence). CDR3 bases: TGTGCCAGCAGCTTGAGCAGGGCCGGGGGGAACACTGAAGCTTTCTTT. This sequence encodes CASSLSRAGGNTEAFF.

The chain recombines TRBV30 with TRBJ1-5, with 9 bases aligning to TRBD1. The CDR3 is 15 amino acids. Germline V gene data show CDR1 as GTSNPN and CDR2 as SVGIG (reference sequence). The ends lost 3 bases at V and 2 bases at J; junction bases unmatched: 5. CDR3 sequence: CAWSRTGVGNQPQHF. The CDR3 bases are TGTGCCTGGAGCAGGACAGGGGTGGGCAATCAGCCCCAGCATTTT.

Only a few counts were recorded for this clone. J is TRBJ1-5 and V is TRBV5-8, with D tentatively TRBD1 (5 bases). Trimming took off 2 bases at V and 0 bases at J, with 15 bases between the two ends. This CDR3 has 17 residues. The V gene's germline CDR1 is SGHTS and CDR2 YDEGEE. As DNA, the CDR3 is TGTGCCAGCAGCTTATACCTACAGGAAAATAGCAATCAGCCCCAGCATTTT. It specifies CASSLYLQENSNQPQHF.

The DNA for the CDR3 is TGTGCCAGCAGCACCCGGACAGGGTGGAATGATGGCTACACCTTC. Translating gives CASSTRTGWNDGYTF. The V call is TRBV9, the J call TRBJ1-2; TRBD1 matches 8 bases. CDR1 is SGDLS, CDR2 YYNGEE, per germline. The trim removed 4 bases at V and 6 bases at J, leaving 11 bases unmatched. There are 15 residues in the CDR3.

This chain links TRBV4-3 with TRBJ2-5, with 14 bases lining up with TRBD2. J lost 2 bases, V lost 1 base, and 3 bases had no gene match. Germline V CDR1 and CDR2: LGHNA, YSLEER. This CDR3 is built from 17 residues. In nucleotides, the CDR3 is TGCGCCAGCAGCCAAGGCCGACTAGCGGGGGGGCAAGAGACCCAGTACTTC. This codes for CASSQGRLAGGQETQYF.

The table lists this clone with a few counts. CDR3 DNA sequence: TGTGCCAGCAGTTTAGTAGCGGGAGCCGGTACGCAGTATTTT. It translates to CASSLVAGAGTQYF. The rearrangement uses TRBV28 and TRBJ2-3, with 9 bases aligning to TRBD2. The V segment lost 2 bases and the J segment 8 bases; nucleotides outside the gene matches: 5. CDR1 MDHEN and CDR2 SYDVKM come from the germline V gene. The CDR3 loop spans 14 amino acids. The variable domain in full, completed from reference TRBV28 and TRBJ2-3, reads DVKVTQSSRYLVKRTGEKVFLECVQDMDHENMFWYRQDPGLGLRLIYFSYDVKMKEKGDIPEGYSVSREKKERFSLILESASTNQTSMYLCASSLVAGAGTQYFGPGTRLTVL.

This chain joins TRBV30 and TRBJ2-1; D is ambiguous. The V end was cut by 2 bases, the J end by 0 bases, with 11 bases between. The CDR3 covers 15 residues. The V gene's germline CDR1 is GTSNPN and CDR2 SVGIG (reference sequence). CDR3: CAWSRDWSSYNEQFF. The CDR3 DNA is TGTGCCTGGAGTCGTGACTGGAGCTCCTACAATGAGCAGTTCTTC. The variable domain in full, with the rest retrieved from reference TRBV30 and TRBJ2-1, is SQTIHQWPATLVQPVGSPLSLECTVEGTSNPNLYWYRQAAGRGLQLLFYSVGIGQISSEVPQNLSASRPQDRQFILSSKKLLLSDSGFYLCAWSRDWSSYNEQFFGPGTRLTVL.

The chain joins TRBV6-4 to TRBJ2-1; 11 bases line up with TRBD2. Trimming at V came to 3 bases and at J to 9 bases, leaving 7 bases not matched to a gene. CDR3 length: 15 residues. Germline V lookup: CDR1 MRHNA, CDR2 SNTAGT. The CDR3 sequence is CASSELLAGVSEQFF. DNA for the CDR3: TGTGCCAGCAGTGAATTACTAGCGGGAGTGAGTGAGCAGTTCTTC.

Written as DNA, the CDR3 is TGCAGCGGAATCCGGCAAGAGACCCAGTACTTC. This gives the protein CSGIRQETQYF. This chain joins TRBV29-1 and TRBJ2-5; D remains ambiguous. Trimming removed 7 bases at V and 2 bases at J, with 8 bases between. This CDR3 spans 11 amino acids. CDR1 SQVTM and CDR2 ANQGSEA come from the germline V gene.

CDR3 residues: CASRNYITANTGELFF. The CDR3 coding sequence is TGTGCCAGCAGGAACTATATTACCGCGAACACCGGGGAGCTGTTTTTT. The chain combines TRBV7-3 with TRBJ2-2; D remains ambiguous. Between the trimmed V and J ends, which lost 6 bases and 0 bases, there was a span of 14 bases. The germline gives CDR1 SGHTA, CDR2 FQGTGA. This CDR3 spans 16 amino acids.

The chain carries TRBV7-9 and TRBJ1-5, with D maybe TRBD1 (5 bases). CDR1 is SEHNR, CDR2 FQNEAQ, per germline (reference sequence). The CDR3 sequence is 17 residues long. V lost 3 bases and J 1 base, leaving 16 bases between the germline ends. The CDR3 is CASSFGDRGRSNQPQHF. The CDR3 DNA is TGTGCCAGCAGCTTCGGTGATAGGGGCAGAAGCAATCAGCCCCAGCATTTT.

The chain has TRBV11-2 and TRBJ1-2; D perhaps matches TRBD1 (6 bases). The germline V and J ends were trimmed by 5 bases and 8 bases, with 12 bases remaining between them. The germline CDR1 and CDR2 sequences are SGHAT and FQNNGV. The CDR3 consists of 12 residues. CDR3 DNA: TGTGCCAGCAGCCAACAGGGAAAAGGCTACACCTTC. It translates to CASSQQGKGYTF. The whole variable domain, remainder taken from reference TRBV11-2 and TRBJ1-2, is EAGVAQSPRYKIIEKRQSVAFWCNPISGHATLYWYQQILGQGPKLLIQFQNNGVVDDSQLPKDRFSAERLKGVDSTLKIQPAKLEDSAVYLCASSQQGKGYTFGSGTRLTVV.

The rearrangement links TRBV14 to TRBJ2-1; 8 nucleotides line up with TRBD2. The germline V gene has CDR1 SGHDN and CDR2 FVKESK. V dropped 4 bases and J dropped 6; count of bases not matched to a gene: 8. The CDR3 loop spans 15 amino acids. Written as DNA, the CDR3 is TGTGCCAGCAGCCTATTTAGCGGGATAGGCAATGAGCAGTTCTTC. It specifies CASSLFSGIGNEQFF.

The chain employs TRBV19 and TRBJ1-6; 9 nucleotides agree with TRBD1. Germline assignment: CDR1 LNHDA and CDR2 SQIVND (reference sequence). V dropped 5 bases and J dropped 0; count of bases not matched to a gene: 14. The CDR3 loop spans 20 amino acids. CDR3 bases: TGTGCCAGTAGTGTCCTCCCGACAGGGGGGGACTACTCCTATAATTCACCCCTCCACTTT. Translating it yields CASSVLPTGGDYSYNSPLHF.

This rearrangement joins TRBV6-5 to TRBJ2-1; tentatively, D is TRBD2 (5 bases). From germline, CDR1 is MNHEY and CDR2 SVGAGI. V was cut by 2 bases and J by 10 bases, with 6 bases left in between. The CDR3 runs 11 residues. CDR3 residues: CASSYRREQFF. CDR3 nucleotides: TGTGCCAGCAGTTACCGGAGGGAGCAGTTCTTC.

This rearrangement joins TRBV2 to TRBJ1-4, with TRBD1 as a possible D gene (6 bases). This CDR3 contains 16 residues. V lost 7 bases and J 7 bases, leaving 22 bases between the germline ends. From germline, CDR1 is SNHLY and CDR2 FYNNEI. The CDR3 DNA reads TGTGCCAGCACTCTGAATTTCCTACAGGGCGGTGAAAAACTGTTTTTT. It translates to CASTLNFLQGGEKLFF.